This paragraph covers one T cell receptor beta chain sequence. Its target antigen remains unknown. No base quality information exists; no much larger clone differs at one position. These data come from a study of blood T cell repertoires in COVID-19 (dated by TCRdb to 2019 to 2021). For context, the study as a whole: Samples from collaborators originated in the United States, Italy and Spain and spanned both the acute and convalescent phases of COVID-19. The material from the prospective study consisted of cDNA or gDNA derived from T cells, B-cell-depleted T cells, or PBMCs. Subjects who had been exposed to COVID-19, were actively infected with it, or had recovered from it provided the deeply sampled blood TCRbeta repertoires that made up the dataset. The repertoires were released in a freely available public database intended as a resource for research on the immune response to SARS-CoV-2. Samples came from the ongoing ImmuneRACE study (first 160 participants) plus 1,254 subjects from 6 global collaborators. A de-identified subject ID, COVID-19 status, age in years and sex were almost always included in the sample metadata. Where available, HLA class I and class II types were taken from metadata supplied by the sample provider and were not determined by assay-based typing.

For this chain, trimming is 0 bases at the V end and 3 bases at the J end, and the number of junction bases without a gene match is 0. Based on the germline V gene (reference sequence), the CDR1 and CDR2 sequences are SGHNT and YYREEE. The CDR3 runs 14 amino acids, cysteine and phenylalanine included. Only the CDR3 DNA stays, 42 bases, in frame from base 1. Overall results and qualifications from the work: The amount of clinical and demographic metadata varied by source and participant and was provided uncurated.

TCRbeta CDR3 regions were amplified from genomic DNA using the immunoSEQ Assay, a bias-controlled multiplex PCR. The published analysis was carried out like this. The number of nucleated cells in each sample was estimated by amplification of reference gene primers within the assay. To quantify the absolute abundance of each unique TCRbeta CDR3 rearrangement, sequence reads were collapsed and filtered. For each sample, productive Simpson clonality was calculated as the square root of Simpson's diversity index across productive rearrangements. TCRdb re-hosts the immuneACCESS table, in-frame sequences only. Its copies lack some clones; in the studies checked, an unresolved V gene accounts for under half of them, and the cause for the rest is not known. That table is the source of V, J and clone size, and D and trimming were worked out from the DNA. In this sample the table shows 140,000 to 150,000 clones, around 82% of which occur a single time. Roughly 4.5% of the sample lies in the top ten.

Each collaborating institution followed its own protocols to collect whole blood in K2EDTA tubes. Collaborator samples were shipped for TCRbeta analysis as frozen whole blood, isolated PBMCs, or DNA extracted from either sample type. The TCR was taken from a man in his sixties with acute or convalescent COVID-19. Sequencing was done on a sample of peripheral blood. The chain employs TRBV5-4 and TRBJ2-3; 8 of the junction bases match TRBD2. The nucleotide sequence reads TGTGCCAGCAGCTTGGCTAGCGGGACAGATACGCAGTATTTT. Translated, it gives CASSLASGTDTQYF.